These 19 T cell receptor beta chains share one sample of origin, sequenced in a study of T cell responses to AZD1222 COVID-19 vaccine. Data came from immunoSEQ multiplex PCR; TCRdb stores just in-frame clones and leaves some out. The table shows roughly 130,000 clones, with around 90% occurring only once. Sequencing was performed on peripheral blood, taken 28 days after the second dose of the MenACWY control vaccine. Receptor source: an adult who received the MenACWY meningococcal vaccine as a control.

This sequence joins TRBV19 and TRBJ2-3; 7 positions match TRBD1. The CDR3 is 18 amino acids. The germline V gene encodes CDR1 LNHDA and CDR2 SQIVND (reference sequence). V shed 3 bases, J shed 2 bases, and the junction held 14 bases outside the gene matches. In nucleotides, the CDR3 is TGTGCCAGTAGTATCGACGAAGGGACAGTCCGGCCCACAGATACGCAGTATTTT. Its protein product is CASSIDEGTVRPTDTQYF.

The chain couples TRBV6-2 or TRBV6-3 to TRBJ1-1, with 7 bases identical to TRBD1. The CDR3 extends over 13 amino acids. Germline CDR1 is MNHEY and CDR2 is SVGEGT. With 0 bases clipped from V and 7 bases from J, the junction kept 2 bases outside the gene matches. The CDR3 loop reads CASSYSGDSEAFF. CDR3 nucleotide sequence: TGTGCCAGCAGTTACTCGGGGGACAGTGAAGCTTTCTTT.

This clone was observed a single time. The chain employs TRBV7-8 and TRBJ2-5; 7 nucleotides match TRBD2. With V trimmed by 7 bases and J by 4 bases, 6 bases remained unmatched. Germline V CDR1 and CDR2: SGHVS, FQNEAQ. The CDR3 has 13 residues. CDR3: CASKFSGSETQYF. CDR3 coding DNA: TGTGCCAGCAAGTTTAGCGGGTCAGAGACCCAGTACTTC.

The rearrangement joins TRBV2 to TRBJ1-5; maybe TRBD1 (6 bases). V gave up 3 bases and J gave up 0 bases, with 15 bases separating them. Looked up from germline, CDR1 is SNHLY and CDR2 is FYNNEI. The CDR3 is 17 residues long. CDR3 region: CASSDQGGGYSNQPQHF. The CDR3 nucleotides read TGTGCCAGCAGTGACCAGGGAGGGGGGTATAGCAATCAGCCCCAGCATTTT.

The chain couples TRBV12-5 to TRBJ1-3; a possible D gene is TRBD1 (6 bases). Trimming removed 2 bases from V and 4 bases from J, with 15 bases in between. CDR3 length equals 16 residues. Germline CDR1 is LGHNT and CDR2 is FRNRAP. CDR3 amino acids: CASGLPPAGAGNTIYF. The CDR3 DNA sequence: TGTGCTAGTGGTTTGCCCCCCGCGGGGGCAGGAAACACCATATATTTT.

The chain recombines TRBV19 with TRBJ1-4; D not resolved. V was shortened by 7 bases and J by 7 bases, with 13 bases between the two germline ends. This CDR3 spans 13 amino acids. The germline CDR1 and CDR2 sequences are LNHDA and SQIVND (reference sequence). CDR3 in amino acids: CASTPRSGEKLFF. For the CDR3, the DNA is TGTGCCAGTACCCCTCGGTCGGGTGAAAAACTGTTTTTT.

The chain has TRBV12-3 or TRBV12-4 and TRBJ2-7; D not certain. V was pared by 3 bases and J by 4 bases, with 7 bases between. The CDR3 contains 12 residues. CDR3 sequence reads: CASSLGIYEQYF. CDR3 nucleotides: TGTGCCAGCAGTTTGGGGATTTACGAGCAGTACTTC.

This clone was observed a handful of times. V gene TRBV18 combines with J gene TRBJ2-7, with no clear D. Trimming took 2 bases from V and 4 from J, leaving 3 bases between them. CDR1 is KGHSH and CDR2 is LQKENI in the germline V gene. The CDR3 is made up of 11 amino acids. CDR3 loop: CASSPGYEQYF. CDR3 nucleotide sequence: TGTGCCAGCTCACCAGGGTACGAGCAGTACTTC.

The genes are TRBV19 and TRBJ1-1, with TRBD1 matching over 9 bases. This CDR3 is 14 amino acids long. Germline V gene data show CDR1 as LNHDA and CDR2 as SQIVND (reference sequence). Trimming took 6 bases from V and 3 from J; bases not matched to a gene: 5. CDR3 DNA: TGTGCCAGTAGCCATCGACAGGGGGACACTGAAGCTTTCTTT. It encodes CASSHRQGDTEAFF.

This chain links TRBV19 with TRBJ1-6, with TRBD1 matching over 12 bases. V shed 5 bases and J 0 bases; nucleotides not matched to a gene: 11. The CDR3 sequence is 20 residues long. In germline, CDR1 is LNHDA, CDR2 SQIVND (reference sequence). The CDR3 loop reads CASSSFGTGGRSSYNSPLHF. In DNA, the CDR3 is TGTGCCAGTAGTTCGTTCGGGACAGGGGGCCGGAGCTCCTATAATTCACCCCTCCACTTT.

The chain joins TRBV25-1 to TRBJ2-7, with 10 positions matching TRBD2. This CDR3 has 14 amino acids. The V gene's germline CDR1 is MGHDK and CDR2 SYGVNS. Unmatched junction bases numbered 6, after V lost 8 bases and J lost 2 bases. The CDR3 coding sequence is TGTGCCAGCCAAACTAGCGGGGCAACCTACGAGCAGTACTTC. It codes for CASQTSGATYEQYF.

The chain recombines TRBV25-1 with TRBJ1-2, with TRBD1 matching 8 bases. The CDR3 is 14 residues long. Germline V gene sequence: CDR1 MGHDK, CDR2 SYGVNS. V shed 5 bases and J 7 bases; nucleotides not matched to a gene: 9. The DNA of the CDR3 is TGTGCCAGCAGTCACCAGGGGGCGGAGGCTGGCTACACCTTC. This encodes CASSHQGAEAGYTF.

This chain links TRBV29-1 with TRBJ1-2; a possible D gene is TRBD1 (6 bases). V was trimmed by 3 bases and J by 4 bases, leaving 15 bases between them. The CDR3 covers 14 residues. Germline CDR1 reads SQVTM; CDR2 reads ANQGSEA. CDR3 bases: TGCAGCGTTGAGAGTTTGGGGGCAGGCTATGGCTACACCTTC. Protein sequence: CSVESLGAGYGYTF.

CDR3 amino acids: CASRNHQTGGELFF. The CDR3 DNA follows: TGTGCCAGCAGAAACCACCAAACAGGGGGGGAGCTGTTTTTT. This sequence joins TRBV11-2 and TRBJ2-2, with a weak D call TRBD1 (6 bases). The V end was cut by 6 bases, the J end by 8 bases, with 16 bases between. The CDR3 is 14 residues long. Germline assignment: CDR1 SGHAT and CDR2 FQNNGV.

The CDR3 spells CASSLLAEAEQYF. In nucleotides, the CDR3 is TGTGCCAGCAGTTTGTTGGCCGAGGCTGAGCAGTACTTC. The chain combines TRBV12-3 or TRBV12-4 with TRBJ2-7; D remains unclear. The CDR3 length is 13 residues. Trimming shortened V by 3 bases and J by 7 bases, and 13 bases separated the two germline ends.

The rearrangement uses TRBV25-1 and TRBJ1-1, with 7 bases matching TRBD1. Germline CDR1 and CDR2: MGHDK and SYGVNS. The V gene end was trimmed by 3 bases and the J gene end by 1 base; junction bases not matched to a gene: 5. The length of the CDR3 is 15 residues. The CDR3, as DNA: TGTGCCAGCAGTGAGGTGACAGGGCGGAACACTGAAGCTTTCTTT. This translates into CASSEVTGRNTEAFF.

V is TRBV2 and J is TRBJ1-5; possible D gene TRBD1, 6 bases. From germline, CDR1 is SNHLY and CDR2 FYNNEI. This CDR3 region has 15 residues. V was pared by 7 bases and J by 6 bases, with 19 bases between. Here the CDR3 reads CASTTTEGGFQPQHF. In DNA, the CDR3 is TGTGCCAGCACCACGACGGAGGGGGGTTTTCAGCCCCAGCATTTT.

This chain links TRBV6-2 or TRBV6-3 with TRBJ2-3; TRBD1 aligns across 10 bases. Trimming cost V 6 bases and J 5 bases; bases outside gene matches: 8. The germline CDR1 and CDR2 sequences are MNHEY and SVGEGT. The CDR3 runs 15 residues. The CDR3 region has the DNA TGTGCCAGCAGCCCTCGACAGGGGGCCGGAGATACGCAGTATTTT. Protein product: CASSPRQGAGDTQYF.

The chain has TRBV6-4 and TRBJ1-6, with unresolved D. The germline V gene encodes CDR1 MRHNA and CDR2 SNTAGT. V was shortened by 2 bases and J by 5 bases, with 7 bases between the two germline ends. CDR3 length: 14 amino acids. The CDR3 region has the DNA TGTGCCAGCAGTGACACGGGGAATAATTCACCCCTCCACTTT. Its protein product is CASSDTGNNSPLHF.